This is a list of T cell receptor beta chains from one sample in a study of cytomegalovirus exposure and HLA in healthy donors. TCRdb's table, derived via immunoSEQ multiplex PCR, lists solely in-frame clones and lacks some. The sample yields around 150,000 clones, around 84% seen once. The sequencing input was PBMCs. Receptors were obtained from a man aged 50 to 59 in good health and CMV-seronegative. CDR3s include the opening cysteine and the closing phenylalanine or tryptophan. D genes are given only for firm matches.

>TRBV5-4|TRBJ1-5|NA
TGTGCCAGCAGCGCGGCCCATAGCAATCAGCCCCAGCATTTT
CASSAAHSNQPQHF
>TRBV28|TRBJ1-2|NA
TGTGCCAGCAGCTTACAGGGATCCTATGGCTACACCTTC
CASSLQGSYGYTF
>TRBV18|TRBJ2-7|TRBD1
TGTGCCAGCTCATCCTTCCCGGGACAGGGGTCCTACGAGCAGTACTTC
CASSSFPGQGSYEQYF
>TRBV25-1|TRBJ2-5|NA
TGTGCCAGCAGTGATCCTCGGGATTTCCGGGAGACCCAGTACTTC
CASSDPRDFRETQYF
>TRBV14|TRBJ1-2|TRBD1
TGTGCCAGCTCGCCGGGACAGGGATCCTATGGCTACACCTTC
CASSPGQGSYGYTF
>TRBV19|TRBJ2-3|TRBD2
TGTGCCAGTAGTTTGACTAGCGGGAGTAGCACAGATACGCAGTATTTT
CASSLTSGSSTDTQYF
>TRBV5-4|TRBJ2-5|TRBD1
TGTGCCAGCAGCATACAGGGGGACCAAGAGACCCAGTACTTC
CASSIQGDQETQYF
>TRBV5-4|TRBJ2-4|TRBD2
TGTGCCAGCAGCTCAGGGGCTAGCGGGAGAAACATTCAGTACTTC
CASSSGASGRNIQYF
>TRBV30|TRBJ1-5|TRBD1
TGTGCCTGGAGCCCTGGACAGGGCACGGGGCAGCCCCAGCATTTT
CAWSPGQGTGQPQHF
>TRBV10-3|TRBJ1-4|NA
TGTGCCATCAGTGAGGCAGGGGAGGAAAAACTGTTTTTT
CAISEAGEEKLFF
>TRBV10-1|TRBJ2-3|TRBD1
TGCGCCAGCAGTGAGTTTGGCAGGGGGCGCGATATAGATACGCAGTATTTT
CASSEFGRGRDIDTQYF